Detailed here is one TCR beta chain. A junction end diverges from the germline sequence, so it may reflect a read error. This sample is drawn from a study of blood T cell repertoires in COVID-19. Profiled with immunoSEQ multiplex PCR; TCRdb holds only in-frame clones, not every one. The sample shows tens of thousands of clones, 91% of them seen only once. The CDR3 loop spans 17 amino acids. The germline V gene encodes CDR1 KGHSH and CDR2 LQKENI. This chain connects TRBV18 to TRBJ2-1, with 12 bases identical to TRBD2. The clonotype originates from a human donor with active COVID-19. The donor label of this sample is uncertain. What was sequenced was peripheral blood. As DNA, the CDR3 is TGTACCAGCTTCCGGGACAGGGGACTAGCGGGCTACAATGAGCAGTTCTTC. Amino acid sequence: CTSFRDRGLAGYNEQFF. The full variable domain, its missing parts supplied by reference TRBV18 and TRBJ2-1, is NAGVMQNPRHLVRRRGQEARLRCSPMKGHSHVYWYRQLPEEGLKFMVYLQKENIIDESGMPKERFSAEFPKEGPSILRIQQVVRGDSAAYFCTSFRDRGLAGYNEQFFGPGTRLTVL.